This T cell receptor beta chain is from a study of T cell responses to AZD1222 COVID-19 vaccine. This CDR3 has 14 residues. The V gene lost 6 bases and the J gene lost 5 bases, with 17 bases spanning the gap. Germline V gene lookup returns CDR1 SGHRS and CDR2 YFSETQ. Study-wide results and limits: The repertoires were collected only after the peak T cell response. Donors in the cohort were predominantly white British and more often female, and clonal diversity was possibly underestimated. Close to half of all spike-specific TCRs reportedly target regions of the variants that are unmutated.

Generated by immunoSEQ multiplex PCR, the TCRdb table keeps only in-frame clones and is missing some. This sample has some 150,000 clones, with about 91% found just once. Note on this clone: What it recognizes is unknown.

The rearrangement joins TRBV5-1 to TRBJ2-5; possibly TRBD1 for D (6 bases). The TCR sequence derives from an adult in good health. This specimen was peripheral blood, taken on day 0 of AZD1222 vaccination. The CDR3 sequence: CASTRSGERETQYF. In DNA, the CDR3 is TGCGCCAGCACTCGGTCAGGGGAGAGGGAGACCCAGTACTTC.